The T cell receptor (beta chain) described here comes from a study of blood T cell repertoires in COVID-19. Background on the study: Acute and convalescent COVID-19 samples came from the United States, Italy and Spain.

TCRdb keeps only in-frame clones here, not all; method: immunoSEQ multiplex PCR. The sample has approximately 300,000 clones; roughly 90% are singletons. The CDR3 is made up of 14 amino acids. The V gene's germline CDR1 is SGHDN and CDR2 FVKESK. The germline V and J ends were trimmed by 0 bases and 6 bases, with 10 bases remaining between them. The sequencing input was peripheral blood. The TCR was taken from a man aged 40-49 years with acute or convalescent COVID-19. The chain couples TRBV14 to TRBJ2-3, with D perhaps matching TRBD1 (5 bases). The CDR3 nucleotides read TGTGCCAGCAGCCAAGAGTCAGGGATGGATACGCAGTATTTT. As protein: CASSQESGMDTQYF.